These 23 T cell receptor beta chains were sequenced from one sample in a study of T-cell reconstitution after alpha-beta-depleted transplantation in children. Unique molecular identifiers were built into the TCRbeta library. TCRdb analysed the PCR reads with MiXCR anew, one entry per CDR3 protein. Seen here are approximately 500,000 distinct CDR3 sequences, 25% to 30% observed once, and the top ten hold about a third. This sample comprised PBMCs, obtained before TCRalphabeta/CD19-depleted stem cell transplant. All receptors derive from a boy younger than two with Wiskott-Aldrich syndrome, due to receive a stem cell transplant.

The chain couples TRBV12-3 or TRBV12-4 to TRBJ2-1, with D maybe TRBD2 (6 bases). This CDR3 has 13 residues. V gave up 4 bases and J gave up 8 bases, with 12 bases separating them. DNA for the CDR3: TGTGCCAGCAGTTGGCGGGGAGTCGATGAGCAGTTCTTC. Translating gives CASSWRGVDEQFF.

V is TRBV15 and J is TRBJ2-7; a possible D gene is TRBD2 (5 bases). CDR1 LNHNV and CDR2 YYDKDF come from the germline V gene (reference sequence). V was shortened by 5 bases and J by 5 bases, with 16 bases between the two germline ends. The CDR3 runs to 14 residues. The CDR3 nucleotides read TGTGCCACCAGCGTCGGACTCGACCGGGACGAGCAGTACTTC. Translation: CATSVGLDRDEQYF.

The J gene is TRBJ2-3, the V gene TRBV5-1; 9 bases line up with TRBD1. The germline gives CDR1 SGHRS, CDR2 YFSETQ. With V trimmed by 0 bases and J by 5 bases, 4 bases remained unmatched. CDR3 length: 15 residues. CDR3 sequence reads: CASSLATGGRDTQYF. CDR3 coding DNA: TGCGCCAGCAGCTTGGCGACAGGGGGGCGAGATACGCAGTATTTT.

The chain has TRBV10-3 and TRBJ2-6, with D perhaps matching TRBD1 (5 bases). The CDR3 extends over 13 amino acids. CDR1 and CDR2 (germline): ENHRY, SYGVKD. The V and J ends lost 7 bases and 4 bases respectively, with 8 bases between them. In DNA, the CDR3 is TGTGCCATCACCCAGGGAGGGGCCAACGTCCTGACTTTC. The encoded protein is CAITQGGANVLTF.

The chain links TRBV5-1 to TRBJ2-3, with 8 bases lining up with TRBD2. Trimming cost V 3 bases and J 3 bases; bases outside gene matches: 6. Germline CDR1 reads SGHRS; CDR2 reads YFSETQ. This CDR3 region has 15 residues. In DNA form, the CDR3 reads TGCGCCAGCAGCTCCCTTAGCGGGATTACAGATACGCAGTATTTT. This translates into CASSSLSGITDTQYF. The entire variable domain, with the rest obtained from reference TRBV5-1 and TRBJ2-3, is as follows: KAGVTQTPRYLIKTRGQQVTLSCSPISGHRSVSWYQQTPGQGLQFLFEYFSETQRNKGNFPGRFSGRQFSNSRSEMNVSTLELGDSALYLCASSSLSGITDTQYFGPGTRLTVL.

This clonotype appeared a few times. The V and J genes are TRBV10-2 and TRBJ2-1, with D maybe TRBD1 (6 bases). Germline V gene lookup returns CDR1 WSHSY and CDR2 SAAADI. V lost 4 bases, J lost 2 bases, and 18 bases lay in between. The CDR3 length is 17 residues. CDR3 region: CASSGSANRAAYNEQFF. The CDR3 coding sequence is TGCGCCAGCAGTGGCTCAGCTAACAGGGCGGCCTACAATGAGCAGTTCTTC.

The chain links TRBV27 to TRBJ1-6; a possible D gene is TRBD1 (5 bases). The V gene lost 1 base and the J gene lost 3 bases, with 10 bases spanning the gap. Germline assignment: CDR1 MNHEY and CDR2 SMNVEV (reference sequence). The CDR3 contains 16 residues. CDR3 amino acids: CASSLLRGSYNSPLHF. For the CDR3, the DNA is TGTGCCAGCAGTTTATTGCGGGGGAGCTATAATTCACCCCTCCACTTT.

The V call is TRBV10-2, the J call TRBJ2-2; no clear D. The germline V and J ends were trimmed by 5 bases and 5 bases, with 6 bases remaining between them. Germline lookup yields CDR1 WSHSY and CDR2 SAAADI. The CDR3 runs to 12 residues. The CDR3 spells CASSSDTGELFF. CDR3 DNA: TGCGCCAGCAGTAGTGATACCGGGGAGCTGTTTTTT.

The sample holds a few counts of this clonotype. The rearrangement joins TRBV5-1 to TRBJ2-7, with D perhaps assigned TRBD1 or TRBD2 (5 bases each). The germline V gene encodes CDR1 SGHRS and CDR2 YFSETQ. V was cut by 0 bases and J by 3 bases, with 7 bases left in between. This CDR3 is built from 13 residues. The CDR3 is CASSLGDDYEQYF. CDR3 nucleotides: TGCGCCAGCAGCTTGGGGGACGACTACGAGCAGTACTTC.

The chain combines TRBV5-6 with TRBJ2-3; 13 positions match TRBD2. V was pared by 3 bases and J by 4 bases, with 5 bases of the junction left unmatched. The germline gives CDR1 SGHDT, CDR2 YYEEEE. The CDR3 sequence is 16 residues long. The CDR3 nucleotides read TGTGCCAGCAGCTCAGGACTAGCGGGAGCTTCAGATACGCAGTATTTT. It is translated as CASSSGLAGASDTQYF.

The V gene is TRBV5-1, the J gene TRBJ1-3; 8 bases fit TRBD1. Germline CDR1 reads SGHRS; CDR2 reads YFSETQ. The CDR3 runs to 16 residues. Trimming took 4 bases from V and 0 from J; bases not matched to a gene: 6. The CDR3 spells CASSRTGTFSGNTIYF. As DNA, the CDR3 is TGCGCCAGCAGCCGGACAGGGACTTTCTCTGGAAACACCATATATTTT.

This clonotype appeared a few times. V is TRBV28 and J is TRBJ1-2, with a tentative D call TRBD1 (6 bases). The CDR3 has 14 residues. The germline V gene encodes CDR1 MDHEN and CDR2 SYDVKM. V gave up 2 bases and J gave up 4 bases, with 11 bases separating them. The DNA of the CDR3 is TGTGCCAGCAGTTTAAGCTCGACAGGCTATGGCTACACCTTC. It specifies CASSLSSTGYGYTF.

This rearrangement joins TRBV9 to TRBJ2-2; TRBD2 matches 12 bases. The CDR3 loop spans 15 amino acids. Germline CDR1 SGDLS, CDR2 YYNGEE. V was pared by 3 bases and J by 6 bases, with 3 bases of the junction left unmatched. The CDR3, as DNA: TGTGCCAGCAGCGGACTAGCGGGAGCCTCCGGGGAGCTGTTTTTT. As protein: CASSGLAGASGELFF.

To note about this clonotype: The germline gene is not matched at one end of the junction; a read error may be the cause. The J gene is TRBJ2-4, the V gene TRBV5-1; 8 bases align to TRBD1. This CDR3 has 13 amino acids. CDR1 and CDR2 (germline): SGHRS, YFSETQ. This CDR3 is CASSLDRVNIQYF. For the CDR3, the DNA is TGCGCCAGCAGTTTGGACAGGGTAAACATTCAGTACTTC.

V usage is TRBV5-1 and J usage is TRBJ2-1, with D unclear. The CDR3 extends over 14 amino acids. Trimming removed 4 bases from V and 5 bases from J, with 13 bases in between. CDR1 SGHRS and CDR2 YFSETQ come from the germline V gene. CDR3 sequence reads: CASSGDGRHNEQFF. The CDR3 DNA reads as TGCGCCAGCAGCGGAGACGGACGTCACAATGAGCAGTTCTTC.

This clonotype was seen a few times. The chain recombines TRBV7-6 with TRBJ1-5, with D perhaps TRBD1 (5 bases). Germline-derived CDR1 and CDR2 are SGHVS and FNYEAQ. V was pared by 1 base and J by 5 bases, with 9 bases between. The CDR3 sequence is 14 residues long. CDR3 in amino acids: CASSLGLGHQPQHF. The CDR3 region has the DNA TGTGCCAGCAGCTTAGGTCTGGGACATCAGCCCCAGCATTTT. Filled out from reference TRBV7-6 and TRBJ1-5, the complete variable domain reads GAGVSQSPRYKVTKRGQDVALRCDPISGHVSLYWYRQALGQGPEFLTYFNYEAQQDKSGLPNDRFSAERPEGSISTLTIQRTEQRDSAMYRCASSLGLGHQPQHFGDGTRLSIL.

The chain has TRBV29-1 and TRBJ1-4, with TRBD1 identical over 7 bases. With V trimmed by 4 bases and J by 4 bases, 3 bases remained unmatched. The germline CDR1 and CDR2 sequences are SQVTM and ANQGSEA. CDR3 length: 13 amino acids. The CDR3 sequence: CSVVGQFNEKLFF. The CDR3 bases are TGCAGCGTTGTGGGACAGTTTAATGAAAAACTGTTTTTT.

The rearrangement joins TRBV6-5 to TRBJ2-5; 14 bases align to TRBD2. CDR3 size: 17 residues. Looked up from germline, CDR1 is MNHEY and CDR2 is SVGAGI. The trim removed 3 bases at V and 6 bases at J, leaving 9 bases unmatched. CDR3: CASSYRLAGGPGKTQYF. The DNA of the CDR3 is TGTGCCAGCAGTTATCGACTAGCGGGAGGGCCGGGGAAGACCCAGTACTTC.

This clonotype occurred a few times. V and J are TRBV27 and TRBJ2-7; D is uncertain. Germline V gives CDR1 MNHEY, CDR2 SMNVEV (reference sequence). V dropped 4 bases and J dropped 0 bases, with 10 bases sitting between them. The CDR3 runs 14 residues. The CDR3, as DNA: TGTGCCAGCAGTTCCTCGGAACCCTCCTACGAGCAGTACTTC. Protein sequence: CASSSSEPSYEQYF.

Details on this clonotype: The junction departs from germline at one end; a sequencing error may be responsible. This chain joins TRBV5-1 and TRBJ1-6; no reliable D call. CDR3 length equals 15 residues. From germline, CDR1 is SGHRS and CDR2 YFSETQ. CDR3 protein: CAGSLVIGDYSPLHF. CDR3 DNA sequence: TGCGCCGGCAGCTTGGTTATCGGAGATTATTCACCCCTCCACTTT.

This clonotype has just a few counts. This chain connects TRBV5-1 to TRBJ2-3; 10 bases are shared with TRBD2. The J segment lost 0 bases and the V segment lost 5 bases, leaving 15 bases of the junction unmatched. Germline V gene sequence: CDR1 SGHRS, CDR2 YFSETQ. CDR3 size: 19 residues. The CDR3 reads CASRTGLAGVGGSTDTQYF. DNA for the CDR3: TGCGCCAGCAGGACGGGGCTAGCGGGAGTTGGCGGGAGCACAGATACGCAGTATTTT.

CDR3 sequence reads: CASKKNLIGTAGYGYTF. Here the CDR3 DNA reads TGTGCCAGTAAAAAGAACCTGATCGGGACAGCGGGCTATGGCTACACCTTC. The chain is built from TRBV19 and TRBJ1-2; 7 bases map to TRBD1. Losses at the gene ends were 7 bases for V and 4 bases for J; bases not matched to a gene: 18. Germline V gives CDR1 LNHDA, CDR2 SQIVND (reference sequence). There are 17 residues in the CDR3.

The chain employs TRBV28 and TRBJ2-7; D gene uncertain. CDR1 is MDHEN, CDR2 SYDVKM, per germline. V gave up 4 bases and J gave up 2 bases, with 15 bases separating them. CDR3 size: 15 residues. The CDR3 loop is CASSSRVGYTYEQYF. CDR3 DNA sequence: TGTGCCAGCAGTTCCCGCGTGGGTTATACCTACGAGCAGTACTTC.